Sequencing of this T cell receptor beta chain was carried out in a study of cytomegalovirus exposure and HLA in healthy donors. The junction had 9 bases not matched to a gene; V was cut back by 6 bases and J by 7 bases. The CDR3 spans 15 residues. Germline V gene sequence: CDR1 MNHEY, CDR2 SVGAGI. At sampling all donors were nominally healthy, likely with unrecorded immune exposures. PCR involved 60 Vbeta and 13 Jbeta primers. Using immunoSEQ multiplex PCR, the repertoire was profiled, and TCRdb retains in-frame clones only, with some absent. The data hold more than 200,000 clones, with just under 70% observed a single time.

The specimen sequenced was PBMCs. J is TRBJ2-2 and V is TRBV6-5, with 9 bases lining up with TRBD1. The receptor was derived from a man between 40 and 49 years old in good health and CMV-seropositive. The CDR3 protein is CASRRGQGRGGELFF. In nucleotides, the CDR3 is TGTGCCAGCAGGAGGGGACAGGGTCGGGGCGGGGAGCTGTTTTTT.